This entry lists 32 T cell receptor beta chains sequenced from one sample in a study of blood T cell repertoires in COVID-19 (dated by TCRdb to 2018 to 2020). The library was built by means of the immunoSEQ multiplex PCR assay. The table was pulled from immuneACCESS by TCRdb, which kept in-frame rearrangements only. Such tables lose some clones; where checked, under half of the loss comes from unresolved V genes, and the rest has no known cause. In this sample the table shows about 180,000 clones, 78% of which occur a single time. The ten largest clones capture roughly 17% of the sample. Sequenced material: PBMCs or T cells enriched from blood (not recorded which). These receptors originate from a woman aged 45-65 years who had recovered from COVID-19.

The V call is TRBV7-9, the J call TRBJ1-4; 10 bases are shared with TRBD1. V shed 2 bases, J shed 7 bases, and the junction held 1 base outside the gene matches. Germline values: CDR1 SEHNR, CDR2 FQNEAQ (reference sequence). The CDR3 is made up of 14 amino acids. This CDR3 reads CASSLRTGGEKLFF. The CDR3 DNA is TGTGCCAGCAGCTTAAGGACAGGGGGTGAAAAACTGTTTTTT.

The V call is TRBV7-2, the J call TRBJ1-2; possibly TRBD1 for D (5 bases). In germline, CDR1 is SGHTA, CDR2 FQGNSA. The CDR3 consists of 14 residues. V was trimmed by 0 bases and J by 4 bases, leaving 9 bases between them. In DNA, the CDR3 is TGTGCCAGCAGCTTAGCCGTACAGGCCTATGGCTACACCTTC. Translation: CASSLAVQAYGYTF.

The CDR3 sequence is CASSRVGAREQYF. CDR3 coding DNA: TGTGCCAGCAGCCGTGTGGGGGCCCGGGAGCAGTACTTC. The chain joins TRBV7-9 to TRBJ2-7; maybe TRBD1 (6 bases). The CDR3 contains 13 residues. Per germline, CDR1 SEHNR and CDR2 FQNEAQ (reference sequence). V was pared by 5 bases and J by 7 bases, with 15 bases between.

The chain couples TRBV12-3 or TRBV12-4 to TRBJ1-5; D perhaps matches TRBD1 (5 bases). This CDR3 is 13 amino acids long. V was shortened by 8 bases and J by 4 bases, with 12 bases between the two germline ends. The DNA of the CDR3 is TGTGCCAGCGCACGACAGCTAAATCAGCCCCAGCATTTT. This sequence encodes CASARQLNQPQHF.

The J gene is TRBJ1-3, the V gene TRBV5-8; a weak D match, TRBD1 (5 bases). Germline values: CDR1 SGHTS, CDR2 YDEGEE. V was shortened by 4 bases and J by 4 bases, with 12 bases between the two germline ends. The CDR3 is 14 amino acids. CDR3 in amino acids: CASSLKGIGNTIYF. CDR3 in DNA: TGTGCCAGCAGCCTCAAGGGGATCGGAAACACCATATATTTT.

V usage is TRBV7-2 and J usage is TRBJ2-1; 9 bases fit TRBD2. The junction had 14 bases not matched to a gene; V was cut back by 5 bases and J by 9 bases. Germline V lookup: CDR1 SGHTA, CDR2 FQGNSA. This CDR3 spans 16 amino acids. CDR3 in amino acids: CASSQNGGLASGEQFF. DNA for the CDR3: TGTGCCAGCAGCCAAAACGGAGGACTAGCGTCGGGTGAGCAGTTCTTC.

The rearrangement uses TRBV27 and TRBJ2-2; no reliable D call. CDR3 length equals 14 residues. Germline CDR1 MNHEY, CDR2 SMNVEV (reference sequence). V was shortened by 6 bases and J by 7 bases, with 15 bases between the two germline ends. The CDR3: CASSTIPSDGELFF. The CDR3 DNA is TGTGCCAGCAGCACTATTCCCTCAGACGGGGAGCTGTTTTTT.

CDR3 sequence: CASSTNPGKNYGYTF. CDR3 sequence (DNA): TGTGCCAGTAGTACCAATCCGGGAAAAAACTATGGCTACACCTTC. This chain connects TRBV19 to TRBJ1-2, with unresolved D. Trimming took off 4 bases at V and 2 bases at J, with 14 bases between the two ends. Germline values: CDR1 LNHDA, CDR2 SQIVND (reference sequence). This CDR3 contains 15 residues.

The genes are TRBV6-2 or TRBV6-3 and TRBJ2-5, with D possibly matching TRBD2 (5 bases). CDR1 and CDR2 (germline): MNHEY, SVGEGT. V was trimmed by 2 bases and J by 5 bases, leaving 21 bases between them. This CDR3 is built from 17 residues. CDR3 in amino acids: CASSYTLGGSFEETQYF. CDR3 nucleotides: TGTGCCAGCAGTTACACCCTAGGTGGGAGTTTCGAGGAGACCCAGTACTTC.

This chain links TRBV10-3 with TRBJ2-7; TRBD1 matches 7 bases. The CDR3 loop spans 12 amino acids. Trimming cost V 6 bases and J 4 bases; bases outside gene matches: 3. In germline, CDR1 is ENHRY, CDR2 SYGVKD. Here the CDR3 reads CAISQGEYEQYF. CDR3 in DNA: TGTGCCATCAGCCAGGGGGAATACGAGCAGTACTTC.

This sequence joins TRBV5-1 and TRBJ2-4; D gene uncertain. Trimming cost V 2 bases and J 7 bases, with 10 bases left between them. This CDR3 has 13 residues. The germline V gene has CDR1 SGHRS and CDR2 YFSETQ. The CDR3 sequence: CASSLGTANIQYF. CDR3 in DNA: TGCGCCAGCAGCTTAGGAACAGCTAACATTCAGTACTTC.

This sequence joins TRBV25-1 and TRBJ1-2, with 8 bases identical to TRBD1. J lost 8 bases, V lost 4 bases, and 9 bases had no gene match. Germline CDR1 reads MGHDK; CDR2 reads SYGVNS. The CDR3 is 14 amino acids. In DNA, the CDR3 is TGTGCCAGCAGTGGGTATCAGGGGGCGAGGGGCTACACCTTC. Amino acid sequence: CASSGYQGARGYTF.

The chain has TRBV4-1 and TRBJ1-5; the D gene is possibly TRBD1 (6 bases). The germline V gene has CDR1 MGHRA and CDR2 YSYEKL. The germline V and J ends were trimmed by 5 bases and 7 bases, with 18 bases remaining between them. This CDR3 comprises 15 residues. CDR3 in amino acids: CASSSTMGHRQPQHF. The CDR3 bases are TGCGCCAGCAGCTCTACTATGGGACATCGGCAGCCCCAGCATTTT.

V is TRBV15 and J is TRBJ2-2, with TRBD1 matching 8 bases. CDR1 and CDR2 (germline): LNHNV, YYDKDF (reference sequence). With V trimmed by 5 bases and J by 7 bases, 9 bases remained unmatched. The CDR3 covers 15 residues. The CDR3 protein is CATSLGQELIGELFF. In nucleotides, the CDR3 is TGTGCCACCAGCCTGGGACAGGAATTGATCGGGGAGCTGTTTTTT.

This chain joins TRBV7-2 and TRBJ2-5; 7 bases are a match to TRBD2. This CDR3 contains 12 residues. The germline gives CDR1 SGHTA, CDR2 FQGNSA. The V and J ends lost 4 bases and 9 bases, in that order; junction bases with no gene match: 5. CDR3 region: CASSSVGGAQYF. CDR3 DNA sequence: TGTGCCAGCAGCTCAGTGGGGGGGGCCCAGTACTTC.

The chain combines TRBV21-1 with TRBJ2-2; the D segment call TRBD2 is taken from the table without a DNA check. TRBV21-1 has pseudogene status. The CDR3 is made up of 15 amino acids. The CDR3 spells CASSKGSATTGELFF. Here the CDR3 DNA reads TGTGCCAGCAGCAAGGGGAGTGCGACTACCGGGGAGCTGTTTTTT.

The rearrangement links TRBV13 to TRBJ1-5; D possibly corresponds to TRBD1 (6 bases). CDR1 is PRHDT, CDR2 FYEKMQ, per germline (reference sequence). This CDR3 is built from 14 residues. V lost 5 bases and J 2 bases, leaving 10 bases between the germline ends. CDR3 DNA: TGTGCCAGCAGCCGGCGACAGGGCAATCAGCCCCAGCATTTT. This encodes CASSRRQGNQPQHF.

This clone has just one count. V is TRBV27 and J is TRBJ2-1; perhaps TRBD2 as D (7 bases). V was shortened by 5 bases and J by 9 bases, with 20 bases between the two germline ends. Germline lookup yields CDR1 MNHEY and CDR2 SMNVEV (reference sequence). The CDR3 is 15 amino acids. This CDR3 reads CASSGGGGAHGEQFF. The CDR3 nucleotides read TGTGCCAGCAGTGGGGGCGGGGGAGCCCATGGTGAGCAGTTCTTC.

This clone appeared once. This chain links TRBV6-5 with TRBJ1-2; possible D gene TRBD1, 5 bases. CDR3 size: 13 residues. V was pared by 5 bases and J by 3 bases, with 10 bases between. CDR1 and CDR2 from the germline V gene are MNHEY and SVGAGI. The CDR3 nucleotides read TGTGCCAGCAGTCGACAGCCAGACTATGGCTACACCTTC. This gives the protein CASSRQPDYGYTF.

J is TRBJ2-3 and V is TRBV11-2, with 7 bases lining up with TRBD2. Germline values: CDR1 SGHAT, CDR2 FQNNGV. V trimming: 4 bases; J trimming: 5 bases; junction bases outside the gene matches: 9. The CDR3 totals 15 residues. The CDR3 DNA follows: TGTGCCAGCAGCTCAGGGCCTCGGGGGGTAGATACGCAGTATTTT. It is translated as CASSSGPRGVDTQYF.

This chain links TRBV5-4 with TRBJ2-1; TRBD2 aligns across 7 bases. V shed 4 bases and J 4 bases; nucleotides not matched to a gene: 11. This CDR3 region has 16 residues. Germline lookup yields CDR1 SGHNT and CDR2 YYREEE (reference sequence). The CDR3 here is CASSPRKRGGYNEQFF. The CDR3 DNA follows: TGTGCCAGCAGCCCCCGTAAGCGGGGAGGGTACAATGAGCAGTTCTTC.

This clone was seen a few times. This chain connects TRBV11-3 to TRBJ2-3; weak D call: TRBD1 (5 bases). In germline, CDR1 is SGHNT, CDR2 YENEEA. V lost 2 bases, J lost 8 bases, and 17 bases lay in between. The CDR3 spans 15 residues. Here the CDR3 reads CASSLRFLFRVTQYF. CDR3 sequence (DNA): TGTGCCAGCAGCTTAAGGTTCTTATTCAGGGTTACGCAGTATTTT.

The chain uses TRBV4-2 and TRBJ1-1; a possible D gene is TRBD1 (5 bases). Trimming took off 4 bases at V and 4 bases at J, with 7 bases between the two ends. The CDR3 has 12 residues. The germline gives CDR1 LGHNA, CDR2 YNFKEQ. This CDR3 is CASSRGGTEAFF. The CDR3 DNA sequence: TGTGCCAGCAGCCGGGGGGGCACTGAAGCTTTCTTT.

The J gene is TRBJ2-2, the V gene TRBV7-6; TRBD1 is a possible D gene (6 bases). CDR1 is SGHVS and CDR2 is FNYEAQ in the germline V gene. Trimming left V 4 bases short and J 6 bases short, with 9 bases between. The CDR3 runs 13 residues. The CDR3 spells CASSSRGSGELFF. Here the CDR3 DNA reads TGTGCCAGCAGCTCCAGGGGCTCCGGGGAGCTGTTTTTT.

This clone was observed a handful of times. The chain joins TRBV7-3 to TRBJ2-1, with D perhaps matching TRBD2 (6 bases). Per germline, CDR1 SGHTA and CDR2 FQGTGA. V was cut by 1 base and J by 7 bases, with 14 bases left in between. The CDR3 has 15 amino acids. CDR3 in DNA: TGTGCCAGCAGCTTAATGAGGATGGGGGGAAATGAGCAGTTCTTC. It specifies CASSLMRMGGNEQFF.

This chain joins TRBV6-5 and TRBJ2-7, with 10 bases that match TRBD2. Germline CDR1 MNHEY, CDR2 SVGAGI. This CDR3 is 15 amino acids long. The V and J ends lost 6 bases and 2 bases, in that order; junction bases with no gene match: 7. In DNA form, the CDR3 reads TGTGCCAGCAGCAGAAGGACTAGCGGAACCTACGAGCAGTACTTC. Translating it yields CASSRRTSGTYEQYF.

This clone was counted a few times. The chain couples TRBV30 to TRBJ1-2; 9 positions agree with TRBD1. The CDR3 is made up of 12 amino acids. CDR1 and CDR2 from the germline V gene are GTSNPN and SVGIG (reference sequence). J lost 8 bases, V lost 8 bases, and 9 bases had no gene match. CDR3: CAGEQGAYGYTF. Written as DNA, the CDR3 is TGTGCCGGGGAACAGGGGGCGTACGGCTACACCTTC.

This clone was counted a few times. V and J are TRBV28 and TRBJ2-7; perhaps TRBD2 as D (6 bases). The CDR3 loop spans 15 amino acids. Germline CDR1 and CDR2: MDHEN and SYDVKM. The ends were cut back, 6 bases at V and 2 bases at J, with 17 bases in the middle. CDR3 amino acids: CASRGGGRPPYEQYF. The CDR3 bases are TGTGCCAGCAGGGGGGGAGGCAGGCCTCCCTACGAGCAGTACTTC.

CDR3 nucleotides: TGCGCCAGCAGCAAAACTGGGACTAGCGGGAGGGCCAGGTCTGATGAGCAGTTCTTC. Residues: CASSKTGTSGRARSDEQFF. The chain carries TRBV5-1 and TRBJ2-1; 16 positions agree with TRBD2. Trimming removed 4 bases from V and 8 bases from J; junction bases left unmatched: 15. The CDR3 is 19 residues long. Germline CDR1 reads SGHRS; CDR2 reads YFSETQ.

The J gene is TRBJ2-1, the V gene TRBV7-2; possible D gene TRBD2, 6 bases. The V end lost 3 bases, the J end lost 3 bases, and 12 bases lay between the germline ends. The V gene's germline CDR1 is SGHTA and CDR2 FQGNSA. The CDR3 spans 15 residues. The CDR3: CASSLQGGNYNEQFF. CDR3 DNA sequence: TGTGCCAGCAGCTTGCAGGGCGGGAACTACAATGAGCAGTTCTTC.

The gene calls are TRBV5-1 and TRBJ2-5; D not certain. Trimming took off 1 base at V and 0 bases at J, with 4 bases between the two ends. The CDR3 is 13 amino acids. The germline V gene has CDR1 SGHRS and CDR2 YFSETQ. As DNA, the CDR3 is TGCGCCAGCAGCTTGCAGGACCAAGAGACCCAGTACTTC. Amino acids: CASSLQDQETQYF.

This clone came up a few times. The chain uses TRBV7-9 and TRBJ2-7; 13 nucleotides match TRBD2. With V trimmed by 5 bases and J by 6 bases, 10 bases remained unmatched. This CDR3 is 16 amino acids long. Germline V gene sequence: CDR1 SEHNR, CDR2 FQNEAQ (reference sequence). The CDR3 DNA reads as TGTGCCAGCAGCCCCGGACTAGCGGGAGTAGGAGGCGAGCAGTACTTC. Amino acids: CASSPGLAGVGGEQYF.